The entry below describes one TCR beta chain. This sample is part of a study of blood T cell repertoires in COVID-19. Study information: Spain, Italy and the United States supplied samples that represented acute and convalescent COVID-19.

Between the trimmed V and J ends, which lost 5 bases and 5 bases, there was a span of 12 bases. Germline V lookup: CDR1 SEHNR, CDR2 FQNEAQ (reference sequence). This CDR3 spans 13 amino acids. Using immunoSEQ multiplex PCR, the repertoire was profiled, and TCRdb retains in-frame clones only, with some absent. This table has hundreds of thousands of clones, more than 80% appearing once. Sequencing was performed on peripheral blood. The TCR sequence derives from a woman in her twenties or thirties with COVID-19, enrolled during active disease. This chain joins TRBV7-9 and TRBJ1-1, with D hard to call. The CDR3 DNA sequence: TGTGCCAGCAGCCCTCCTTCTGCGACTGAAGCTTTCTTT. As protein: CASSPPSATEAFF.